The clone carrying this TCR beta chain appeared many times. Unique molecular identifiers were used in preparing the TCRbeta library. TCRdb re-called the PCR reads with MiXCR, one entry per CDR3 protein. The sample lists more than 400,000 distinct CDR3 sequences; about an eighth were seen once. This sample is part of a study of T-cell reconstitution after alpha-beta-depleted transplantation in children. The ends lost 3 bases at V and 1 base at J; junction bases unmatched: 5. CDR1 is SGHDN and CDR2 is FVKESK in the germline V gene. There are 15 residues in the CDR3. The TCR was taken from a female patient aged 2-15 years who had a stem cell transplant for aplastic anemia, so the T cells may come from the graft donor. Sequencing used PBMCs, mostly from graft donor cells, obtained 180 days after TCRalphabeta/CD19-depleted stem cell transplant. The genes are TRBV14 and TRBJ2-5; 7 bases are shared with TRBD1. CDR3 loop: CASSHLTGIQETQYF. The CDR3 bases are TGTGCCAGCAGCCACCTGACAGGGATCCAAGAGACCCAGTACTTC.